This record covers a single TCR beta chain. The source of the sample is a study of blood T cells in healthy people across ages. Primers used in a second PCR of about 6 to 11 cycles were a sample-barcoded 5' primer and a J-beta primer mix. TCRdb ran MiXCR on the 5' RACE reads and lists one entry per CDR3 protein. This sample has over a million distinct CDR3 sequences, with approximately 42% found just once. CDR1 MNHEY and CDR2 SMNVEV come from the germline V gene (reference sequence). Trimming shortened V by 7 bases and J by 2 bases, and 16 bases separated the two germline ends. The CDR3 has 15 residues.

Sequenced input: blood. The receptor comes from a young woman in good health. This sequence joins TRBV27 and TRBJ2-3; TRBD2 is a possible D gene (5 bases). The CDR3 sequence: CASTLRGSTTDTQYF. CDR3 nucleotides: TGTGCCAGCACTTTGAGAGGGAGTACCACAGATACGCAGTATTTT.